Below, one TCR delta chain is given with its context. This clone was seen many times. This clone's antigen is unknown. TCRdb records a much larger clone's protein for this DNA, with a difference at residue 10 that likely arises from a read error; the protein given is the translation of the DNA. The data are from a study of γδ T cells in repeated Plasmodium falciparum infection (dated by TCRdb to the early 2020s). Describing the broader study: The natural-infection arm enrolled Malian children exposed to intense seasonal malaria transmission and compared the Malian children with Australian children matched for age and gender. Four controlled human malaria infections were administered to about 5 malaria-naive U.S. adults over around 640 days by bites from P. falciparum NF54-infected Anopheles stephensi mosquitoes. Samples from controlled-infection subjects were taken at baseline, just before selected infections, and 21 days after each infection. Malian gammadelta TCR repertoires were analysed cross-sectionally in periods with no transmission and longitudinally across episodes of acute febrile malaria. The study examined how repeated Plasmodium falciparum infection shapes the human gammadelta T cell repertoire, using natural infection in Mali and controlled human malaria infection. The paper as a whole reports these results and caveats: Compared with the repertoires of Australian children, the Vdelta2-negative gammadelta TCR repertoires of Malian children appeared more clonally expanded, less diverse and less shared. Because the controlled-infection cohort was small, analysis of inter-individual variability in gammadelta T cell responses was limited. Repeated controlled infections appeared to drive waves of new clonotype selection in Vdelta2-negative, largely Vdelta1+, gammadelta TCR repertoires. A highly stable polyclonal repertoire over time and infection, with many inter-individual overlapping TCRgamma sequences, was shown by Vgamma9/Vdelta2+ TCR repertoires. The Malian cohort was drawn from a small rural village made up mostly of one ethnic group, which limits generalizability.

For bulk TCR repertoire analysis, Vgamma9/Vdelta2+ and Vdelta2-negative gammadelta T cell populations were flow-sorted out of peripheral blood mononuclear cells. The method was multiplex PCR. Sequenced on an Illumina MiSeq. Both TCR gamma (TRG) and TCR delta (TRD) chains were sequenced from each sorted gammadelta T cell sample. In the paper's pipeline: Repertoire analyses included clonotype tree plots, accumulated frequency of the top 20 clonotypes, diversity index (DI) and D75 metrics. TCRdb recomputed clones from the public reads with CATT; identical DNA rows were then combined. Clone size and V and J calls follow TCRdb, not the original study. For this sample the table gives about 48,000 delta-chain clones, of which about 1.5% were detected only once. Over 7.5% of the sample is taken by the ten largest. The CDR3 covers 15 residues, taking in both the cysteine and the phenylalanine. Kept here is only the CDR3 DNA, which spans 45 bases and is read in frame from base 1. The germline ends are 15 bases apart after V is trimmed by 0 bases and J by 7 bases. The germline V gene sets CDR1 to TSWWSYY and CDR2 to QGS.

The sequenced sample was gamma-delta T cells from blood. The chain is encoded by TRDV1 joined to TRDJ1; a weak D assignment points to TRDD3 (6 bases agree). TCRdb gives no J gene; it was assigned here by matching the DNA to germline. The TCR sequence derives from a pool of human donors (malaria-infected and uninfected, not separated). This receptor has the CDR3 CALGELGGISIKLIF. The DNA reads TGTGCTCTTGGGGAACTAGGAGGGATAAGCATTAAACTCATCTTT.